This entry describes one T cell receptor beta chain. This record belongs to a study of blood T cell repertoires in COVID-19. Study details: COVID-19 samples, acute and convalescent, were from the United States, Italy and Spain. PBMCs, B-cell-depleted T cells, or T cells provided the cDNA or gDNA that made up the material.

In the study's own analysis: Amplifying reference gene primers gave estimates of nucleated cell counts. Clones were sequenced by immunoSEQ multiplex PCR, and TCRdb holds only the in-frame ones, with some missing. V and J calls and clone size are as listed in that table; D and trimming were resolved from the DNA. This table holds about 67,000 clones, over 80% found once. In germline, CDR1 is KGHSH, CDR2 LQKENI. Deletions cut 0 bases from V and 3 bases from J, with 12 bases between. The CDR3 loop spans 15 amino acids. This receptor was identified in a man in his forties or fifties with active COVID-19. Sequenced material: peripheral blood. This chain joins TRBV18 and TRBJ2-7, with a weak D call TRBD1 (5 bases). As DNA, the CDR3 is TGTGCCAGCTCACCACCCTCAGGGCTTCGCTACGAGCAGTACTTC. Translated: CASSPPSGLRYEQYF.